This T cell receptor beta chain came from a study of T cells expressing NK-cell markers. Whole-study findings and limits: Roughly six donors showed dominant NKG2C+ clonotypes comprising roughly 1.0-7.5% of their CD8+ T cells.

The CDR3 spans 16 residues. Germline CDR1 and CDR2: SGHDT and YYEEEE. Reprocessing the 5' RACE reads, TCRdb reports a single entry for every CDR3 protein and omits DNA. The listing records 350,000 to 450,000 distinct CDR3 sequences. With regard to this clonotype: Its antigen is not identified.

The rearrangement uses TRBV5-6 and TRBJ2-2; TCRdb's D call of TRBD1 is untestable without DNA. Sequenced input: blood T cells: a sorted CD56 or NKG2C T cell subset, CD4+ or CD8+ T cells, or bulk PBMC T cells (not recorded which). This TCR was recovered from a man between 18 and 69 years old in good health. The CDR3 here is CASSPWPGPGTGELFF. Based on the CDR3 plus reference TRBV5-6 and TRBJ2-2, the full variable domain is DAGVTQSPTHLIKTRGQQVTLRCSPKSGHDTVSWYQQALGQGPQFIFQYYEEEERQRGNFPDRFSGHQFPNYSSELNVNALLLGDSALYLCASSPWPGPGTGELFFGEGSRLTVL.